The 5 T cell receptor beta chains reported below all come from one sample, sequenced in a study of blood T cell repertoires in COVID-19 (dated by TCRdb to the early 2020s). Library creation used the immunoSEQ multiplex PCR assay. Sourced from immuneACCESS, this table was stored by TCRdb with only in-frame sequences that have V and J called. A share of the clones is absent; for the studies checked, an unresolved V gene accounts for under half, and the remainder has no known explanation. The table for this sample lists 200,000 to 250,000 clones; around 82% of them were counted only once. Jointly, the top ten make up roughly 13% of the sample. Sequencing was done on a sample of peripheral blood. All receptors come from a human donor in a cohort sampled during active COVID-19.

V usage is TRBV5-4 and J usage is TRBJ1-6; D may be TRBD1 (5 bases). Germline V lookup: CDR1 SGHNT, CDR2 YYREEE (reference sequence). The V and J ends lost 0 bases and 10 bases respectively, with 14 bases between them. The CDR3 has 15 amino acids. The chain's CDR3 is CASSLVLGGGSPLHF. The CDR3 coding sequence is TGTGCCAGCAGCTTGGTTCTCGGGGGTGGGTCACCCCTCCACTTT. Together with reference TRBV5-4 and TRBJ1-6, the CDR3 gives the full variable domain: ETGVTQSPTHLIKTRGQQVTLRCSSQSGHNTVSWYQQALGQGPQFIFQYYREEENGRGNFPPRFSGLQFPNYSSELNVNALELDDSALYLCASSLVLGGGSPLHFGNGTRLTVT.

This chain joins TRBV19 and TRBJ2-3, with a tentative D call TRBD1 (6 bases). Per germline, CDR1 LNHDA and CDR2 SQIVND (reference sequence). This CDR3 is 14 amino acids long. Trimming cost V 3 bases and J 4 bases, with 11 bases left between them. CDR3 in amino acids: CASSISAGADTQYF. CDR3 in DNA: TGTGCCAGTAGTATTTCGGCAGGGGCAGATACGCAGTATTTT.

This chain joins TRBV5-6 and TRBJ1-5; D remains ambiguous. Trimming removed 1 base at V and 7 bases at J, with 18 bases between. Germline V gives CDR1 SGHDT, CDR2 YYEEEE. CDR3 length: 16 amino acids. This CDR3 is CASSLSGSAGLQPQHF. Written as DNA, the CDR3 is TGTGCCAGCAGCTTGTCGGGTAGCGCTGGGCTACAGCCCCAGCATTTT. The complete variable domain, with remaining parts taken from reference TRBV5-6 and TRBJ1-5, reads DAGVTQSPTHLIKTRGQQVTLRCSPKSGHDTVSWYQQALGQGPQFIFQYYEEEERQRGNFPDRFSGHQFPNYSSELNVNALLLGDSALYLCASSLSGSAGLQPQHFGDGTRLSIL.

V is TRBV3-1 (or the pseudogene TRBV3-2) and J is TRBJ1-6, with 8 positions matching TRBD1. Losses at the gene ends were 2 bases for V and 7 bases for J; bases not matched to a gene: 10. The CDR3 covers 17 residues. Germline values: CDR1 LGHDT, CDR2 YNNKEL (reference sequence). CDR3 sequence (DNA): TGTGCCAGCAGCCAATTTTACAGGGGGAAGGAGAATTCACCCCTCCACTTT. Amino acids: CASSQFYRGKENSPLHF.

This chain's CDR3 is CASSGQGESTDTQYF. The CDR3 DNA sequence: TGTGCCAGCTCCGGACAGGGAGAAAGCACAGATACGCAGTATTTT. The chain links TRBV5-4 to TRBJ2-3; 8 bases are shared with TRBD1. There are 15 residues in the CDR3. Trimming took 7 bases from V and 0 from J; bases not matched to a gene: 7. The V gene's germline CDR1 is SGHNT and CDR2 YYREEE (reference sequence).